The source of this T cell receptor beta chain is a study of follicular helper T cells after annual influenza vaccination. Sequencing used immunoSEQ multiplex PCR; TCRdb keeps in-frame clones, though not all of them. Of 9,500 to 15,000 clones in the sample, over 70% are singletons; the top ten hold 3.5% to 4.5%. Time point of the sample: 2015-2016 season, pre-vaccination. V was pared by 5 bases and J by 6 bases, with 7 bases of the junction left unmatched. The CDR3 consists of 14 residues. Germline assignment: CDR1 MNHEY and CDR2 SVGAGI. The source of this sequence is an adult who received the influenza vaccine. The chain carries TRBV6-5 and TRBJ2-7; 10 nucleotides match TRBD1. This specimen consisted of CXCR5+ CD38- circulating T follicular helper cells from blood, obtained on the day of influenza vaccination. Sample subset: circulating Tfh, non-naive CD4+CXCR5+PD-1+ (ICOS+CD38+ or ICOS-CD38-). As DNA, the CDR3 is TGTGCCAGCAGTCGGGGACAGGGGTCAGGCGAGCAGTACTTC. Translating gives CASSRGQGSGEQYF.